This T cell receptor (beta chain) was obtained from a study of blood T cell repertoires in COVID-19. Overall study: The study drew acute and convalescent COVID-19 samples from the United States, Italy and Spain. Sources were T cells, B-cell-depleted T cells, or PBMCs; the material itself was cDNA or gDNA.

Followed over time, Seattle patients had been enrolled while infection was active. Under the authors' procedure: Estimates of nucleated cell counts were drawn from the amplification of reference gene primers. Sequencing used immunoSEQ multiplex PCR; TCRdb keeps in-frame clones, though not all of them. V, J and clone size were drawn from that table, and D and trimming were deduced from the DNA. The sample carries tens of thousands of clones, roughly two thirds recorded once. Germline loops: CDR1 SEHNR, CDR2 FQNEAQ (reference sequence). The CDR3 contains 14 residues. V lost 7 bases and J 3 bases, leaving 16 bases between the germline ends.

J is TRBJ2-7 and V is TRBV7-9, with a weak D call TRBD2 (5 bases). The sequencing input was peripheral blood. This receptor was identified in a woman aged 70-85 years with COVID-19, enrolled during active disease. For the CDR3, the DNA is TGTGCCAGCACCGAGGGAGCGCCCGTCTACGAGCAGTACTTC. The encoded protein is CASTEGAPVYEQYF.